This T cell receptor (beta chain) appears in the sequencing data of a study of blood T cell repertoires in COVID-19 (dated by TCRdb to about 2020). As for the study more broadly: Collaborator samples came from the United States, Italy and Spain and covered acute and convalescent phases of COVID-19. HLA class I and class II types, where available, came from metadata supplied by the sample provider rather than from assay-based typing. The material from the prospective study consisted of cDNA or gDNA derived from T cells, B-cell-depleted T cells, or PBMCs. Nearly every sample came with metadata listing a de-identified subject ID, COVID-19 status, age in years and sex. Samples were obtained from the ongoing ImmuneRACE study (first 160 participants) and from roughly 1,300 subjects provided by 6 global collaborators. The dataset comprised deeply sampled blood TCRbeta repertoires from subjects exposed to, actively infected with, or recovered from COVID-19. The repertoires were made available in a free public database intended to serve as a resource for research on the immune response to SARS-CoV-2.

V is pruned by 6 bases and J by 5 bases, leaving 5 bases of the junction without a gene match. The germline V gene sets CDR1 to SNHLY and CDR2 to FYNNEI. There are 15 amino acids in the CDR3, from cysteine to phenylalanine inclusive. Only the CDR3 region is kept as DNA, spanning 45 bases read in frame from base 1. Collaborating institutions collected whole blood in K2EDTA tubes following their own protocols. For TCRbeta analysis, collaborator samples were shipped as frozen whole blood, as isolated PBMCs, or as DNA extracted from either sample type. Regarding this clone: No antigen is known for it. The record has no base qualities; no much larger clone is one base away.

The study at large found these results: The quantity of clinical and demographic metadata differed by source and by participant and was supplied without curation.

TCRbeta CDR3 regions were amplified from genomic DNA using the immunoSEQ Assay, a bias-controlled multiplex PCR. Per the source publication's procedure: Nucleated cell counts per sample were estimated from amplification of reference gene primers within the assay. Sequence reads were collapsed and filtered to measure the absolute abundance of every unique TCRbeta CDR3 rearrangement. For each sample, productive Simpson clonality was calculated by taking the square root of Simpson's diversity index across productive rearrangements. Drawn from immuneACCESS, this table holds only the in-frame rearrangements with V and J called that TCRdb kept. Clones are partly lost; checked studies trace under half to an unresolved V gene and leave the rest unexplained. V and J calls and clone size come straight from that table; D and trimming were deduced from the DNA. This sample comprises about 98,000 clones, approximately 85% of them detected only once. Of the sample, 9.5% to 10% is held by the ten largest clones.

The sequence derives from a man between 35 and 55 years old with active or convalescent COVID-19. Sequenced input: peripheral blood. The V gene is TRBV2 and the J gene is TRBJ2-5; TRBD2 agrees with 14 junctional bases. The sequenced DNA is TGTGCCAGCAGAGCGGGACTAGCGGGGGCCGAGACCCAGTACTTC. Its product reads: CASRAGLAGAETQYF.